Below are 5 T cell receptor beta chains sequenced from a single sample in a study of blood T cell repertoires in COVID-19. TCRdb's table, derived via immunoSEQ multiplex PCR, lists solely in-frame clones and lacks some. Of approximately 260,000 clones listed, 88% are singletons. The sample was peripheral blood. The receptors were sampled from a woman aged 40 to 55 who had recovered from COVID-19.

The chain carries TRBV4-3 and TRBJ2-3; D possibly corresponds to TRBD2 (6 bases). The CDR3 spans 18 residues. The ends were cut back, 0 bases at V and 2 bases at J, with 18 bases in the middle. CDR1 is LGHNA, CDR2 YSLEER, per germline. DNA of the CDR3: TGCGCCAGCAGCCAAGATGGGGGGTCGCAGGGAATCACAGATACGCAGTATTTT. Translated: CASSQDGGSQGITDTQYF.

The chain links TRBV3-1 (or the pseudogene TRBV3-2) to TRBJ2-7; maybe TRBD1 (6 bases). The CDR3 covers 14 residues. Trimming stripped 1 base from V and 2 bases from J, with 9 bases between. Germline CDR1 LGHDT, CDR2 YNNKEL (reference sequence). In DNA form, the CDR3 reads TGTGCCAGCAGCCAAGCAGGGGCGGCCTACGAGCAGTACTTC. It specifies CASSQAGAAYEQYF.

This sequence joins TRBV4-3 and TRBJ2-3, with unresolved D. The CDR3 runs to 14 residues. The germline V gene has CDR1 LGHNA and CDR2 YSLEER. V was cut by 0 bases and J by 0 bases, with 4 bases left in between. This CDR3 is CASSQDSSTDTQYF. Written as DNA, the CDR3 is TGCGCCAGCAGCCAAGATTCTAGCACAGATACGCAGTATTTT.

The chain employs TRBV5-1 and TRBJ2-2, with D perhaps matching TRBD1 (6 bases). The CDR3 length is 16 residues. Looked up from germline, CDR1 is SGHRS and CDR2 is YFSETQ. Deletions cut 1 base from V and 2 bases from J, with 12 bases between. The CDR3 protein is CASSLRQDLNTGELFF. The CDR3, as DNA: TGCGCCAGCAGCTTGAGACAGGACTTAAACACCGGGGAGCTGTTTTTT.

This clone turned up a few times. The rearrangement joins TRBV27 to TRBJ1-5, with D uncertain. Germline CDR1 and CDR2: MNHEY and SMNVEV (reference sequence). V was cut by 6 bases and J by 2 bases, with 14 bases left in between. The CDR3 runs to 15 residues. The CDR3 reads CASSLQFQGNQPQHF. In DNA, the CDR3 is TGTGCCAGCAGCCTTCAGTTCCAGGGCAATCAGCCCCAGCATTTT.